What follows are 32 T cell receptor beta chains derived from one specimen sequenced in a study of T cells in Graves' hyperthyroidism and ophthalmopathy. TCR beta CDR3 sequences were amplified from RNA transcripts. HTBI primers were employed in a first-round RT-PCR of the TCR CDR3. TCRdb reanalysed the multiplex PCR reads using MiXCR and keeps one entry per CDR3 protein. The repertoire holds about 480,000 distinct CDR3 sequences, with about an eighth as singletons. The sample was blood. These TCRs come from a woman aged 18-30 years with Graves' hyperthyroidism.

In its sample, this clonotype was seen many times. V gene TRBV12-3 or TRBV12-4 combines with J gene TRBJ1-1, with D maybe TRBD1 (6 bases). The CDR3 covers 14 residues. Trimming stripped 8 bases from V and 0 bases from J, with 13 bases between. Here the CDR3 reads CASRTVPMNTEAFF. The CDR3 region has the DNA TGTGCCAGCCGGACAGTCCCCATGAACACTGAAGCTTTCTTT.

This clonotype was picked up many times. This chain uses TRBV12-3 or TRBV12-4 with TRBJ2-3; 7 bases line up with TRBD2. The V gene end was trimmed by 7 bases and the J gene end by 4 bases; junction bases not matched to a gene: 11. The CDR3 has 15 amino acids. CDR3 DNA: TGTGCCAGCACCCGGACTAGTAGATTTCCAGATACGCAGTATTTT. It encodes CASTRTSRFPDTQYF.

This clonotype was seen at least ten times. The chain joins TRBV7-2 to TRBJ2-7; D call uncertain. Deletions cut 6 bases from V and 1 base from J, with 10 bases between. Looked up from germline, CDR1 is SGHTA and CDR2 is FQGNSA. The CDR3 runs 13 residues. The CDR3 nucleotides read TGTGCCAGCAGACCAGGCGAGTCCTACGAGCAGTACTTC. Translating gives CASRPGESYEQYF. Looking up the rest from reference TRBV7-2 and TRBJ2-7 gives the full variable domain: GAGVSQSPSNKVTEKGKDVELRCDPISGHTALYWYRQSLGQGLEFLIYFQGNSAPDKSGLPSDRFSAERTGGSVSTLTIQRTQQEDSAVYLCASRPGESYEQYFGPGTRLTVT.

This clonotype was detected a few times. The CDR3 region is CAISSRGDEQFF. CDR3 nucleotide sequence: TGTGCCATCAGTTCGAGGGGGGATGAGCAGTTCTTC. The chain is built from TRBV10-3 and TRBJ2-1; D may match TRBD1 or TRBD2 (6 bases each). Trimming removed 5 bases at V and 8 bases at J, with 10 bases between. The CDR3 covers 12 residues. Germline loops: CDR1 ENHRY, CDR2 SYGVKD.

J is TRBJ1-5 and V is TRBV5-1; tentatively, D is TRBD1 (6 bases). The CDR3 runs 14 residues. Germline V gene data show CDR1 as SGHRS and CDR2 as YFSETQ. Trimming removed 0 bases from V and 6 bases from J, with 10 bases in between. The CDR3 region has the DNA TGCGCCAGCAGCTTGGCAGGGGAGGGTCAGCCCCAGCATTTT. Translation: CASSLAGEGQPQHF.

This clonotype has a count of ten or more. The chain recombines TRBV6-1 with TRBJ1-1, with 8 bases lining up with TRBD1. CDR1 is MNHNS and CDR2 is SASEGT in the germline V gene. This CDR3 spans 16 amino acids. V was pared by 4 bases and J by 0 bases, with 7 bases of the junction left unmatched. The CDR3 spells CASSGTGRGMNTEAFF. The CDR3 region has the DNA TGTGCCAGCAGTGGGACAGGGAGGGGGATGAACACTGAAGCTTTCTTT.

This clonotype has at least ten counts. This chain uses TRBV6-1 with TRBJ2-5, with a weak D call TRBD2 (6 bases). The germline CDR1 and CDR2 sequences are MNHNS and SASEGT. The CDR3 runs 15 residues. V was shortened by 5 bases and J by 4 bases, with 17 bases between the two germline ends. The CDR3 nucleotides are TGTGCCAGCAGTCCGCGGGGTCCAGACGGAGAGACCCAGTACTTC. Protein: CASSPRGPDGETQYF.

This clonotype was seen many times. The chain recombines TRBV27 with TRBJ1-6; possible D gene TRBD1, 6 bases. Trimming left V 4 bases short and J 10 bases short, with 17 bases between. Germline values: CDR1 MNHEY, CDR2 SMNVEV (reference sequence). The CDR3 runs to 15 residues. CDR3 protein: CASSWSDRIGSPLHF. CDR3 DNA: TGTGCCAGCAGTTGGTCCGACAGGATTGGATCACCCCTCCACTTT.

This clonotype came up many times. This chain connects TRBV5-6 to TRBJ2-3; 12 bases map to TRBD2. Germline V gives CDR1 SGHDT, CDR2 YYEEEE. The junction had 9 bases not matched to a gene; V was cut back by 4 bases and J by 3 bases. The CDR3 consists of 17 residues. The CDR3, as DNA: TGTGCCAGCAGCCTAAAGACTAGCGGGAGTGCGACAGATACGCAGTATTTT. Translated, it gives CASSLKTSGSATDTQYF.

At least ten counts were recorded for this clonotype. The rearrangement uses TRBV6-1 and TRBJ1-6, with no clear D. Germline values: CDR1 MNHNS, CDR2 SASEGT. The CDR3 totals 14 residues. V lost 5 bases, J lost 7 bases, and 12 bases lay in between. The CDR3 bases are TGTGCCAGCAGTCTCGAACGTAGGAATTCACCCCTCCACTTT. It codes for CASSLERRNSPLHF.

This rearrangement joins TRBV19 to TRBJ2-2; D possibly uses TRBD1 or TRBD2 (6 bases each). V gave up 7 bases and J gave up 8 bases, with 17 bases separating them. This CDR3 has 14 amino acids. The germline CDR1 and CDR2 sequences are LNHDA and SQIVND (reference sequence). This chain's CDR3 is CASIGVRGPGELFF. For the CDR3, the DNA is TGTGCCAGTATCGGGGTCCGGGGGCCGGGGGAGCTGTTTTTT.

This clonotype was observed at least ten times. The V and J genes are TRBV12-3 or TRBV12-4 and TRBJ2-1, with 11 nucleotides matching TRBD2. Trimming took 6 bases from V and 7 from J; bases not matched to a gene: 8. CDR3 size: 15 residues. CDR3 DNA sequence: TGTGCCAGCAGCACACTAGCGGGAGAGGGGAATGAGCAGTTCTTC. Its translation: CASSTLAGEGNEQFF.

This clonotype showed up just a few times. This sequence joins TRBV4-1 and TRBJ1-5; D not certain. The germline CDR1 and CDR2 sequences are MGHRA and YSYEKL. Between the trimmed V and J ends, which lost 4 bases and 0 bases, there was a span of 16 bases. This CDR3 is built from 17 residues. The DNA of the CDR3 is TGCGCCAGCAGCCGATCAGGTCGACAAACTAGCAATCAGCCCCAGCATTTT. Amino acid sequence: CASSRSGRQTSNQPQHF.

This clonotype was observed many times. The rearrangement uses TRBV28 and TRBJ2-5, with a possible D match to TRBD1 (5 bases). Trimming removed 6 bases at V and 14 bases at J, with 22 bases between. Germline assignment: CDR1 MDHEN and CDR2 SYDVKM. The CDR3 contains 13 residues. The DNA for the CDR3 is TGTGCCAGCAGCCCTAATTGGGGCGTTGAACTATACTTC. It is translated as CASSPNWGVELYF.

This clonotype has only a few counts. The chain uses TRBV12-3 or TRBV12-4 and TRBJ2-7; D is possibly TRBD2 (5 bases). This CDR3 is 14 amino acids long. The V end was cut by 5 bases, the J end by 2 bases, with 13 bases between. The CDR3 region is CASSPTGNTYEQYF. In DNA form, the CDR3 reads TGTGCCAGCAGTCCGACCGGGAACACCTACGAGCAGTACTTC.

This clonotype was seen many times. The genes are TRBV27 and TRBJ2-5, with TRBD2 matching 8 bases. The CDR3 runs to 17 residues. V lost 6 bases to trimming and J lost 7 bases; unmatched junction nucleotides: 19. Germline values: CDR1 MNHEY, CDR2 SMNVEV (reference sequence). CDR3 nucleotides: TGTGCCAGCAGGTCCCCCTACTCCGGGAGGGACCAGGGGACCCAGTACTTC. It yields the protein CASRSPYSGRDQGTQYF.

This clonotype was observed a few times. The chain uses TRBV29-1 and TRBJ1-1, with D hard to call. Trimming stripped 5 bases from V and 1 base from J, with 17 bases between. CDR1 is SQVTM and CDR2 is ANQGSEA in the germline V gene. The CDR3 contains 15 residues. CDR3 loop: CSVTLEITANTEAFF. The DNA for the CDR3 is TGCAGCGTTACACTGGAGATTACCGCGAACACTGAAGCTTTCTTT.

This clonotype showed up many times. The chain uses TRBV7-2 and TRBJ1-6, with TRBD1 matching 10 bases. The CDR3 contains 15 residues. The J segment lost 9 bases and the V segment lost 7 bases, leaving 9 bases of the junction unmatched. Germline CDR1 and CDR2: SGHTA and FQGNSA. This CDR3 is CASTPGGQGTSPLHF. Here the CDR3 DNA reads TGTGCCAGCACACCGGGGGGACAGGGGACTTCACCCCTCCACTTT.

This clonotype was detected ten times or more. J is TRBJ2-1 and V is TRBV7-6; a possible D gene is TRBD2 (6 bases). Germline CDR1 reads SGHVS; CDR2 reads FNYEAQ. The V end was cut by 3 bases, the J end by 2 bases, with 14 bases between. The CDR3 loop spans 16 amino acids. As DNA, the CDR3 is TGTGCCAGCAGCTTCCGGGAGATTTTCCCCTACAATGAGCAGTTCTTC. Amino acid sequence: CASSFREIFPYNEQFF.

This clonotype was detected ten times or more. The chain links TRBV6-1 to TRBJ2-3; no clear D. CDR1 is MNHNS, CDR2 SASEGT, per germline. There are 14 residues in the CDR3. Trimming shortened V by 5 bases and J by 2 bases, and 11 bases separated the two germline ends. CDR3 sequence (DNA): TGTGCCAGCAGTTACGGGTGGAACACAGATACGCAGTATTTT. Translated: CASSYGWNTDTQYF.

This clonotype was observed a few times. This chain uses TRBV9 with TRBJ1-1, with 7 bases that match TRBD1. The CDR3 covers 14 residues. From germline, CDR1 is SGDLS and CDR2 YYNGEE. With 0 bases clipped from V and 4 bases from J, the junction kept 3 bases outside the gene matches. CDR3 DNA: TGTGCCAGCAGCGTAGCAGGGGGGAGCACTGAAGCTTTCTTT. It is translated as CASSVAGGSTEAFF.

This clonotype showed up many times. The chain is built from TRBV10-3 and TRBJ2-1, with a tentative D call TRBD1 (5 bases). The CDR3 totals 12 residues. Germline CDR1 ENHRY, CDR2 SYGVKD. V lost 3 bases and J lost 14, with 14 bases in between. This CDR3 is CAISDPEQGKFF. For the CDR3, the DNA is TGTGCCATCAGTGACCCCGAGCAGGGAAAGTTCTTC.

This clonotype was recorded at least ten times. V and J are TRBV30 and TRBJ2-6; D ambiguous. From germline, CDR1 is GTSNPN and CDR2 SVGIG (reference sequence). The length of the CDR3 is 16 residues. With 3 bases removed from V and 4 bases from J, the gap between germline ends came to 16 bases. CDR3 in amino acids: CAWSLLRVPGANVLTF. The CDR3, as DNA: TGTGCCTGGAGCCTCCTAAGGGTACCCGGGGCCAACGTCCTGACTTTC.

The rearrangement uses TRBV27 and TRBJ2-3; 11 bases agree with TRBD2. The germline gives CDR1 MNHEY, CDR2 SMNVEV (reference sequence). With V trimmed by 5 bases and J by 2 bases, 6 bases remained unmatched. There are 16 residues in the CDR3. The CDR3 loop reads CASSPVLAGDTDTQYF. The CDR3 DNA reads as TGTGCCAGCAGTCCCGTACTAGCGGGAGACACAGATACGCAGTATTTT.

This clonotype was counted many times. The chain employs TRBV7-2 and TRBJ2-5; possible D gene TRBD2, 6 bases. Germline loops: CDR1 SGHTA, CDR2 FQGNSA. Trimming shortened V by 11 bases and J by 0 bases, and 19 bases separated the two germline ends. This CDR3 contains 15 residues. The CDR3 DNA reads as TGTGCCTCCTCAGAGGGGAGCGGGTACCAAGAGACCCAGTACTTC. It specifies CASSEGSGYQETQYF.

This clonotype was picked up many times. J is TRBJ1-2 and V is TRBV14, with D possibly being TRBD1 (6 bases). Looked up from germline, CDR1 is SGHDN and CDR2 is FVKESK. The length of the CDR3 is 14 residues. The ends were cut back, 3 bases at V and 3 bases at J, with 11 bases in the middle. CDR3 protein: CASSQYRGHYGYTF. CDR3 coding DNA: TGTGCCAGCAGCCAGTATCGGGGGCACTATGGCTACACCTTC.

This chain links TRBV11-3 with TRBJ1-1, with D possibly being TRBD1 (5 bases). The CDR3 is made up of 15 amino acids. Germline assignment: CDR1 SGHNT and CDR2 YENEEA. V lost 0 bases and J 3 bases, leaving 11 bases between the germline ends. Here the CDR3 DNA reads TGTGCCAGCAGCTTAGAGGCGACAGCTGACACTGAAGCTTTCTTT. Translated: CASSLEATADTEAFF.

Many counts were recorded for this clonotype. This chain connects TRBV12-3 or TRBV12-4 to TRBJ1-4; 8 bases align to TRBD1. J gave up 4 bases and V 6 bases, and 7 bases lay outside the gene matches. The CDR3 is 15 residues long. In DNA, the CDR3 is TGTGCCAGCAGCCCCGCGACAGGGGTTAATGAAAAACTGTTTTTT. As protein: CASSPATGVNEKLFF.

The sample holds many counts of this clonotype. The gene calls are TRBV6-2 or TRBV6-3 and TRBJ2-7, with TRBD1 matching over 7 bases. The CDR3 is 13 residues long. J was trimmed by 7 bases and V by 6 bases; bases with no gene match: 9. The germline CDR1 and CDR2 sequences are MNHEY and SVGEGT. CDR3 sequence reads: CASSRDRAGEQYV. In DNA form, the CDR3 reads TGTGCCAGCAGCAGAGACAGGGCCGGAGAGCAGTACGTC.

Many counts were recorded for this clonotype. The rearrangement uses TRBV28 and TRBJ2-7; D uncertain. The CDR3 consists of 13 residues. Germline V lookup: CDR1 MDHEN, CDR2 SYDVKM. V lost 6 bases and J 2 bases, leaving 11 bases between the germline ends. The CDR3 protein is CASSTTVPYEQYV. The CDR3 DNA sequence: TGTGCCAGCAGCACAACAGTTCCCTACGAGCAGTACGTC.

This clonotype was recorded many times. This sequence joins TRBV5-1 and TRBJ2-1, with D possibly being TRBD1 (6 bases). V was cut by 7 bases and J by 4 bases, with 21 bases left in between. Germline CDR1 reads SGHRS; CDR2 reads YFSETQ. This CDR3 has 16 amino acids. The CDR3 sequence: CASEQGLDVSYNEQFF. The DNA for the CDR3 is TGCGCCAGCGAACAGGGATTGGATGTCTCTTACAATGAGCAGTTCTTC.

This clonotype was seen many times. This rearrangement joins TRBV30 to TRBJ1-5, with 7 bases that match TRBD1. The V gene end was trimmed by 2 bases and the J gene end by 2 bases; junction bases not matched to a gene: 3. The CDR3 length is 14 residues. Germline loops: CDR1 GTSNPN, CDR2 SVGIG (reference sequence). In DNA, the CDR3 is TGTGCCTGGAGTACAGGACAGGGCAATCAGCCCCAGCATTTT. It codes for CAWSTGQGNQPQHF.